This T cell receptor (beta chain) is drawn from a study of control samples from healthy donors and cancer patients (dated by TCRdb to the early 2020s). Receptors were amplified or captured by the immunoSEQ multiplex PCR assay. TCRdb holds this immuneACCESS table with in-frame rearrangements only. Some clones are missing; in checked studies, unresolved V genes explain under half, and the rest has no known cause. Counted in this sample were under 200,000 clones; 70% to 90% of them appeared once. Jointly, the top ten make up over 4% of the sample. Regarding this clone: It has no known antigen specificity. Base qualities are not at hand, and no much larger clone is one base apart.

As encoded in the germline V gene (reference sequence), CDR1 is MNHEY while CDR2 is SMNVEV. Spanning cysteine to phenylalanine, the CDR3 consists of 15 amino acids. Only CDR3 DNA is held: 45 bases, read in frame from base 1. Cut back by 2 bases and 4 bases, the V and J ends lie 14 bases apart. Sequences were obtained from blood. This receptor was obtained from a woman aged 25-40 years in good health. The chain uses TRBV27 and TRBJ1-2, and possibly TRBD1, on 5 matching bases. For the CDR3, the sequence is CASSLEGLGVYGYTF. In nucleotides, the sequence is TGTGCCAGCAGTTTAGAGGGGCTGGGAGTCTATGGCTACACCTTC.